The clone carrying this T cell receptor beta chain was found many times. Its antigen is undetermined. A universal primer site was created by template switching, with the cDNA bearing unique molecular identifiers. TCRdb passed the 5' RACE reads through MiXCR, listing each CDR3 protein once. The sample includes hundreds of thousands of distinct CDR3 sequences, 5.5% to 7.5% of them seen just once. The V gene lost 3 bases and the J gene lost 6 bases, with 12 bases spanning the gap. The germline V gene has CDR1 SGHDN and CDR2 FVKESK. The CDR3 is 15 amino acids. This record comes from a study of identical twins. Study-wide points: Within beta out-of-frame sequences, the excess sharing observed between twins was weaker. For zero-insertion analyses, partial confounding could come from invariant MAIT and iNKT cells. Conclusions came from cross-sectional statistical analysis, not from following the same donors.

The receptor was derived from a young man in good health. This chain connects TRBV14 to TRBJ1-6; TRBD1 is a possible D gene (6 bases). Material for sequencing was naive T cells sorted from blood. The CDR3 loop reads CASSHTGFSNSPLHF. The CDR3 DNA sequence: TGTGCCAGCAGCCACACAGGGTTTAGTAATTCACCCCTCCACTTT.